The 23 T cell receptor beta chains below all came from one sample that was sequenced in a study of blood T cell repertoires in COVID-19. Sequenced by immunoSEQ multiplex PCR; TCRdb stores in-frame clones only, minus some. The sample lists 250,000 to 300,000 clones; 88% were seen once. Sequencing used peripheral blood. The receptors were sampled from a young woman who had recovered from COVID-19.

This clone has a handful of counts. This CDR3 reads CASKAAGLDRNTIYF. DNA for the CDR3: TGCGCCAGCAAGGCGGCGGGCCTCGATAGAAACACCATATATTTT. The chain couples TRBV10-1 to TRBJ1-3, with D unclear. V lost 7 bases and J 5 bases, leaving 18 bases between the germline ends. The CDR3 consists of 15 residues. Germline assignment: CDR1 WNHNN and CDR2 SYGVQD (reference sequence).

This chain joins TRBV11-2 and TRBJ2-5, with a tentative D call TRBD2 (6 bases). The V and J ends lost 0 bases and 5 bases respectively, with 22 bases between them. The CDR3 totals 18 residues. CDR1 and CDR2 from the germline V gene are SGHAT and FQNNGV. The CDR3 DNA sequence: TGTGCCAGCAGCTTAGAGTCTCCCCCCGGGAGAATCGGGGAGACCCAGTACTTC. Translating it yields CASSLESPPGRIGETQYF.

The chain couples TRBV18 to TRBJ1-5, with TRBD1 identical over 9 bases. CDR1 is KGHSH and CDR2 is LQKENI in the germline V gene. The CDR3 runs to 15 residues. After removal of 5 bases from V and 4 bases from J, the junction contained 6 bases not matched to a gene. Written as DNA, the CDR3 is TGTGCCAGCTCATCCACCGGGACAGGGAATCAGCCCCAGCATTTT. Residues: CASSSTGTGNQPQHF.

The V call is TRBV7-6, the J call TRBJ1-4, with 8 bases lining up with TRBD1. Germline-derived CDR1 and CDR2 are SGHVS and FNYEAQ. V was clipped by 6 bases and J by 8 bases; unmatched bases: 17. CDR3 length equals 17 residues. The CDR3: CASSPRGPGGGQEKLFF. The DNA for the CDR3 is TGTGCCAGCAGTCCGCGCGGGCCAGGGGGCGGGCAGGAAAAACTGTTTTTT.

The chain employs TRBV30 and TRBJ2-3; D call uncertain. Trimming pared 0 bases from V and 2 bases from J, leaving 9 bases between. This CDR3 is built from 14 residues. Germline V gene lookup returns CDR1 GTSNPN and CDR2 SVGIG (reference sequence). As DNA, the CDR3 is TGTGCCTGGAGTGTACCAGAATACACAGATACGCAGTATTTT. Its translation: CAWSVPEYTDTQYF.

V usage is TRBV27 and J usage is TRBJ2-2, with D perhaps TRBD2 (5 bases). The germline V and J ends were trimmed by 4 bases and 1 base, with 10 bases remaining between them. The CDR3 loop spans 15 amino acids. CDR1 is MNHEY, CDR2 SMNVEV, per germline (reference sequence). The CDR3 sequence is CASSSRGGNTGELFF. In DNA form, the CDR3 reads TGTGCCAGCAGTTCACGGGGTGGGAACACCGGGGAGCTGTTTTTT.

This clone was seen more than once but under ten times. The V call is TRBV9, the J call TRBJ1-5, with 9 bases identical to TRBD1. Per the germline V gene, CDR1 is SGDLS and CDR2 is YYNGEE. Unmatched junction bases numbered 8, after V lost 3 bases and J lost 7 bases. The CDR3 contains 15 residues. CDR3: CASSAGTGNGQPQHF. CDR3 bases: TGTGCCAGCAGCGCGGGGACAGGGAACGGGCAGCCCCAGCATTTT.

The rearrangement uses TRBV6-1 and TRBJ1-5, with TRBD1 matching 8 bases. CDR3 length equals 16 residues. In germline, CDR1 is MNHNS, CDR2 SASEGT. V gave up 4 bases and J gave up 3 bases; unmatched junction bases: 8. The CDR3 loop reads CASSGDRGGYNQPQHF. The CDR3 DNA sequence: TGTGCCAGCAGTGGTGACAGGGGAGGTTACAATCAGCCCCAGCATTTT.

The CDR3, as DNA: TGTGCCAGCAGTGCACCTGGGGGCAACTGGGGAGCCAATTCACCCCTCCACTTT. Translation gives CASSAPGGNWGANSPLHF. The chain joins TRBV6-1 to TRBJ1-6, with a tentative D call TRBD1 (6 bases). Trimming took off 4 bases at V and 7 bases at J, with 23 bases between the two ends. The germline CDR1 and CDR2 sequences are MNHNS and SASEGT. This CDR3 is built from 18 residues.

J is TRBJ1-3 and V is TRBV5-1; D unclear. This CDR3 comprises 16 residues. Germline V gives CDR1 SGHRS, CDR2 YFSETQ. V dropped 0 bases and J dropped 4 bases, with 14 bases sitting between them. The CDR3 here is CASSLASADGGNTIYF. The CDR3, as DNA: TGCGCCAGCAGCTTGGCCTCGGCGGATGGGGGAAACACCATATATTTT.

The chain couples TRBV5-4 to TRBJ2-1; 11 bases align to TRBD2. Germline V CDR1 and CDR2: SGHNT, YYREEE (reference sequence). This CDR3 has 15 residues. J was trimmed by 7 bases and V by 2 bases; bases with no gene match: 5. The CDR3 bases are TGTGCCAGCAGCTTACCGGGACTAGCGGCAAATGAGCAGTTCTTC. This encodes CASSLPGLAANEQFF.

This chain joins TRBV9 and TRBJ1-1, with 10 bases identical to TRBD1. The CDR3 extends over 15 amino acids. Germline CDR1 SGDLS, CDR2 YYNGEE. With V trimmed by 6 bases and J by 4 bases, 9 bases remained unmatched. In DNA, the CDR3 is TGTGCCAGCAACCCGAACGGACAGGGGGGCACTGAAGCTTTCTTT. Translation gives CASNPNGQGGTEAFF.

V usage is TRBV6-6 and J usage is TRBJ1-4, with unresolved D. The germline V gene encodes CDR1 MNHNY and CDR2 SVGAGI (reference sequence). This CDR3 has 13 amino acids. The V and J ends lost 7 bases and 7 bases respectively, with 13 bases between them. The CDR3: CASTREGGEKLFF. CDR3 sequence (DNA): TGTGCCAGCACCCGGGAGGGTGGTGAAAAACTGTTTTTT.

This clone was seen a single time. The chain recombines TRBV24-1 with TRBJ1-2; D perhaps matches TRBD1 (5 bases). V was trimmed by 1 base and J by 7 bases, leaving 12 bases between them. Germline CDR1 reads KGHDR; CDR2 reads SFDVKD. The CDR3 sequence is 14 residues long. This CDR3 is CATSDLGTTSGYTF. The CDR3, as DNA: TGTGCCACCAGTGATTTAGGGACTACCTCTGGCTACACCTTC.

This chain connects TRBV30 to TRBJ1-1, with TRBD1 matching 8 bases. V trimming: 4 bases; J trimming: 11 bases; junction bases outside the gene matches: 18. Germline-derived CDR1 and CDR2 are GTSNPN and SVGIG (reference sequence). The CDR3 is made up of 15 amino acids. CDR3 DNA sequence: TGTGCCTGGACCCCCCCGGGACAGGCCTATGAGGAGGCTTTCTTT. Residues: CAWTPPGQAYEEAFF.

The chain employs TRBV11-3 and TRBJ2-5, with TRBD1 matching 8 bases. J lost 2 bases, V lost 4 bases, and 3 bases had no gene match. The germline V gene encodes CDR1 SGHNT and CDR2 YENEEA. This CDR3 has 14 amino acids. The CDR3 protein is CASSSGQDQETQYF. CDR3 sequence (DNA): TGTGCCAGCAGCTCGGGACAGGATCAAGAGACCCAGTACTTC. The full variable domain, rest sourced from reference TRBV11-3 and TRBJ2-5, is EAGVVQSPRYKIIEKKQPVAFWCNPISGHNTLYWYLQNLGQGPELLIRYENEEAVDDSQLPKDRFSAERLKGVDSTLKIQPAELGDSAVYLCASSSGQDQETQYFGPGTRLLVL.

The DNA for the CDR3 is TGTGCCAGCTCACTAGCGTTTGAAGCTTTCTTT. Its protein product is CASSLAFEAFF. The chain is built from TRBV18 and TRBJ1-1; D not certain. CDR1 and CDR2 from the germline V gene are KGHSH and LQKENI. The V end lost 4 bases, the J end lost 7 bases, and 7 bases lay between the germline ends. This CDR3 has 11 residues.

The V call is TRBV18, the J call TRBJ1-5; no clear D. CDR1 KGHSH and CDR2 LQKENI come from the germline V gene. The CDR3 sequence is 12 residues long. The V and J ends lost 4 bases and 5 bases respectively, with 6 bases between them. The CDR3 region has the DNA TGTGCCAGCTCACAGAGGGATCAGCCCCAGCATTTT. Translated: CASSQRDQPQHF.

This CDR3 reads CASSFREDGAKNIQYF. The CDR3 DNA is TGCGCCAGCAGCTTCCGGGAAGATGGGGCCAAAAACATTCAGTACTTC. This chain connects TRBV5-1 to TRBJ2-4; D perhaps matches TRBD2 (5 bases). The CDR3 runs 16 residues. From germline, CDR1 is SGHRS and CDR2 YFSETQ. The V end lost 2 bases, the J end lost 1 base, and 13 bases lay between the germline ends.

This clone was observed a single time. The identical CDR3 is also encoded by other nucleotide sequences in the sample. The chain employs TRBV5-1 and TRBJ1-1; TRBD1 might be the D (6 bases). V was pared by 2 bases and J by 0 bases, with 11 bases between. The CDR3 length is 15 residues. Germline loops: CDR1 SGHRS, CDR2 YFSETQ. The CDR3 protein is CASSFPGVMNTEAFF. CDR3 DNA sequence: TGCGCCAGCAGCTTCCCAGGGGTAATGAACACTGAAGCTTTCTTT. Drawing the rest from reference TRBV5-1 and TRBJ1-1, the complete variable domain is KAGVTQTPRYLIKTRGQQVTLSCSPISGHRSVSWYQQTPGQGLQFLFEYFSETQRNKGNFPGRFSGRQFSNSRSEMNVSTLELGDSALYLCASSFPGVMNTEAFFGQGTRLTVV.

This clone was counted a few times. The rearrangement uses TRBV7-9 and TRBJ1-2; tentative D call: TRBD1 (6 bases). Per germline, CDR1 SEHNR and CDR2 FQNEAQ (reference sequence). This CDR3 is 15 amino acids long. Trimming stripped 5 bases from V and 4 bases from J, with 17 bases between. The CDR3 coding sequence is TGTGCCAGCAGCCCCCGGGGGGCAGCCATCTATGGCTACACCTTC. Translated, it gives CASSPRGAAIYGYTF.

The chain couples TRBV19 to TRBJ1-2; possible D gene TRBD1, 6 bases. The V end was cut by 5 bases, the J end by 0 bases, with 13 bases between. The CDR3 has 15 amino acids. In germline, CDR1 is LNHDA, CDR2 SQIVND (reference sequence). The CDR3 nucleotides are TGTGCCAGTAGTCCCCGGGACACTGCTAACTATGGCTACACCTTC. It is translated as CASSPRDTANYGYTF. Complete variable domain (other parts from reference TRBV19 and TRBJ1-2): DGGITQSPKYLFRKEGQNVTLSCEQNLNHDAMYWYRQDPGQGLRLIYYSQIVNDFQKGDIAEGYSVSREKKESFPLTVTSAQKNPTAFYLCASSPRDTANYGYTFGSGTRLTVV.

The chain is built from TRBV12-3 or TRBV12-4 and TRBJ2-7, with D perhaps matching TRBD2 (5 bases). Trimming removed 5 bases at V and 6 bases at J, with 14 bases between. There are 13 residues in the CDR3. CDR3 coding DNA: TGTGCCAGCAGTCCCACGGGAAGACCCGAGCAGTACTTC. Amino acid sequence: CASSPTGRPEQYF.